The entry that follows covers one TCR beta chain sequence. The data derive from a study of blood T cell repertoires in COVID-19. In the source study's methods: Amplification of reference gene primers was used by the study to estimate nucleated cell counts. The data were produced by immunoSEQ multiplex PCR, yet TCRdb's version contains in-frame clones alone and is incomplete. V and J calls plus clone size are reproduced from that table; the DNA served to infer D and trimming. Counted here are roughly 130,000 clones, approximately 80% occurring once; the ten biggest clones make up about 12%. Trimming removed 2 bases from V and 2 bases from J; junction bases left unmatched: 12. Germline V gene sequence: CDR1 SGHTA, CDR2 FQGNSA. CDR3 length: 19 amino acids.

The material sequenced was peripheral blood. The chain combines TRBV7-2 with TRBJ1-5; 10 bases fit TRBD1. This TCR was sampled from a woman aged 55-70 years with acute or convalescent COVID-19. The CDR3 DNA reads TGTGCCAGCAGCTTACGATCCCCGGGACAGGGGATGGGCAATCAGCCCCAGCATTTT. It encodes CASSLRSPGQGMGNQPQHF.